These 17 T cell receptor beta chains came from one sample sequenced in a study of cytomegalovirus exposure and HLA in healthy donors. The PCR used 60 Vbeta and 13 Jbeta primers. Assay: immunoSEQ multiplex PCR; the TCRdb copy retains only in-frame clones and omits some. This table has about 130,000 clones, roughly 76% appearing once. The sample was PBMCs. The receptors were sampled from a woman aged 45-59 years in good health and CMV-seronegative.

Note on this clone: The same CDR3 is also encoded by other DNA sequences in this sample. The chain joins TRBV28 to TRBJ2-7; TRBD2 agrees at 8 bases. J was trimmed by 9 bases and V by 3 bases; bases with no gene match: 4. This CDR3 comprises 12 residues. CDR1 is MDHEN, CDR2 SYDVKM, per germline. Written as DNA, the CDR3 is TGTGCCAGCAGTTTTTACAGCGGGGGGCAGTACTTC. It translates to CASSFYSGGQYF.

The gene calls are TRBV6-5 and TRBJ1-2; tentatively, D is TRBD1 (5 bases). Germline assignment: CDR1 MNHEY and CDR2 SVGAGI. Trimming removed 6 bases at V and 1 base at J, with 12 bases between. The CDR3 consists of 14 residues. The CDR3 loop reads CASREDIINYGYTF. CDR3 sequence (DNA): TGTGCCAGCAGAGAGGACATAATTAACTATGGCTACACCTTC.

V usage is TRBV5-5 and J usage is TRBJ1-1; TRBD1 might be the D (6 bases). Trimming removed 4 bases at V and 1 base at J, with 11 bases between. The CDR3 extends over 14 amino acids. From germline, CDR1 is SGHKS and CDR2 YYEKEE (reference sequence). The CDR3 DNA reads TGTGCCAGCAGCCGACGGACAGAGAACACTGAAGCTTTCTTT. It specifies CASSRRTENTEAFF.

This clone was recorded a few times. The rearrangement uses TRBV6-1 and TRBJ2-3; 7 nucleotides align to TRBD1. This CDR3 region has 15 residues. Germline V gene sequence: CDR1 MNHNS, CDR2 SASEGT. V was pared by 6 bases and J by 2 bases, with 8 bases of the junction left unmatched. CDR3 coding DNA: TGTGCCAGCAGGGCCCGGGACAGAATCACAGATACGCAGTATTTT. Amino acids: CASRARDRITDTQYF.

This chain connects TRBV28 to TRBJ2-2; D is perhaps TRBD2 (6 bases). V was pared by 11 bases and J by 3 bases, with 13 bases between. CDR1 and CDR2 (germline): MDHEN, SYDVKM. This CDR3 is 13 amino acids long. The CDR3 spells CAARRADTGELFF. CDR3 in DNA: TGTGCCGCGCGGAGGGCGGACACCGGGGAGCTGTTTTTT. The full variable domain, completed using reference TRBV28 and TRBJ2-2, is DVKVTQSSRYLVKRTGEKVFLECVQDMDHENMFWYRQDPGLGLRLIYFSYDVKMKEKGDIPEGYSVSREKKERFSLILESASTNQTSMYLCAARRADTGELFFGEGSRLTVL.

The CDR3 loop reads CASSTQVNSYNEQFF. DNA for the CDR3: TGTGCCAGTAGTACCCAGGTGAACTCCTACAATGAGCAGTTCTTC. The gene calls are TRBV19 and TRBJ2-1; the D is unclear. From germline, CDR1 is LNHDA and CDR2 SQIVND (reference sequence). V dropped 4 bases and J dropped 0 bases, with 10 bases sitting between them. CDR3 size: 15 residues. Based on the CDR3 plus reference TRBV19 and TRBJ2-1, the full variable domain is DGGITQSPKYLFRKEGQNVTLSCEQNLNHDAMYWYRQDPGQGLRLIYYSQIVNDFQKGDIAEGYSVSREKKESFPLTVTSAQKNPTAFYLCASSTQVNSYNEQFFGPGTRLTVL.

This rearrangement joins TRBV11-1 to TRBJ2-5, with 14 positions matching TRBD2. The assigned J gene may be wrong: the sequence end matches TRBJ2-7 better. The CDR3 totals 16 residues. Germline V gene sequence: CDR1 SGHAT, CDR2 FQDESV (reference sequence). The CDR3 reads CASSSPGTSGSYEQYF. CDR3 bases: TGTGCCAGCAGCTCTCCCGGGACTAGCGGGAGTTACGAGCAGTACTTC.

The chain has TRBV30 and TRBJ1-5; D is uncertain. The CDR3 consists of 12 residues. Germline CDR1 is GTSNPN and CDR2 is SVGIG (reference sequence). Trimming removed 3 bases from V and 5 bases from J, with 8 bases in between. The CDR3 coding sequence is TGTGCCTGGAGGTACTTGGATCAGCCCCAGCATTTT. It is translated as CAWRYLDQPQHF.

The genes are TRBV6-5 and TRBJ2-7, with D hard to call. From germline, CDR1 is MNHEY and CDR2 SVGAGI. The CDR3 is made up of 13 amino acids. The V and J ends lost 5 bases and 5 bases respectively, with 13 bases between them. The CDR3 bases are TGTGCCAGCAGTAGCCGGGTAGTGCACGAGCAGTACTTC. Its protein is CASSSRVVHEQYF.

The rearrangement joins TRBV4-1 to TRBJ2-2; TRBD1 might be the D (5 bases). Germline V lookup: CDR1 MGHRA, CDR2 YSYEKL. This CDR3 spans 15 amino acids. V gave up 1 base and J gave up 1 base, with 7 bases separating them. The CDR3 spells CASSQGTLNTGELFF. The CDR3 bases are TGCGCCAGCAGCCAAGGGACACTGAACACCGGGGAGCTGTTTTTT.

The chain joins TRBV5-1 to TRBJ2-7, with TRBD1 identical over 9 bases. The CDR3 loop spans 15 amino acids. The germline V gene encodes CDR1 SGHRS and CDR2 YFSETQ. V was clipped by 3 bases and J by 7 bases; unmatched bases: 11. CDR3 in amino acids: CASSWWGQGRTEQYF. The CDR3 DNA reads as TGCGCCAGCAGCTGGTGGGGACAGGGACGTACGGAGCAGTACTTC.

As regards this clone: Sequence at one end of the junction differs from germline and may be a read error. CDR3 in amino acids: CASSSGASGLNF. As DNA, the CDR3 is TGTGCCAGCAGTTCCGGAGCCTCTGGGTTGAACTTC. The chain has TRBV28 and TRBJ2-7; D call uncertain. The CDR3 runs to 12 residues. Per germline, CDR1 MDHEN and CDR2 SYDVKM.

This clone came up a few times. V usage is TRBV9 and J usage is TRBJ2-3; possible D gene TRBD2, 6 bases. Germline CDR1 and CDR2: SGDLS and YYNGEE. V was trimmed by 0 bases and J by 4 bases, leaving 15 bases between them. The CDR3 contains 16 residues. The CDR3 region is CASSVERGLTSDTQYF. The CDR3 coding sequence is TGTGCCAGCAGCGTAGAAAGGGGACTCACCTCAGATACGCAGTATTTT.

In its sample, this clone was seen once. The chain carries TRBV7-2 and TRBJ2-7; 9 bases are a match to TRBD1. The CDR3 is 15 residues long. Germline V gene sequence: CDR1 SGHTA, CDR2 FQGNSA. The V gene end was trimmed by 5 bases and the J gene end by 3 bases; junction bases not matched to a gene: 8. The DNA for the CDR3 is TGTGCCAGCAGCCGGTCGACAGGGGGGGGCTACGAGCAGTACTTC. Protein sequence: CASSRSTGGGYEQYF. The full variable domain, completed using reference TRBV7-2 and TRBJ2-7, is GAGVSQSPSNKVTEKGKDVELRCDPISGHTALYWYRQSLGQGLEFLIYFQGNSAPDKSGLPSDRFSAERTGGSVSTLTIQRTQQEDSAVYLCASSRSTGGGYEQYFGPGTRLTVT.

The rearrangement uses TRBV7-2 and TRBJ2-2; 12 bases map to TRBD2. From germline, CDR1 is SGHTA and CDR2 FQGNSA. V lost 6 bases and J lost 7; bases outside the gene matches: 9. The CDR3 has 16 amino acids. This CDR3 reads CASSPGLAGSGGELFF. The CDR3 bases are TGTGCCAGCAGTCCCGGACTAGCGGGATCTGGCGGGGAGCTGTTTTTT.

The table lists this clone with a few counts. This rearrangement joins TRBV27 to TRBJ2-3; TRBD2 might be the D (6 bases). The CDR3 consists of 17 residues. Trimming took 5 bases from V and 3 from J, leaving 21 bases between them. CDR1 and CDR2 (germline): MNHEY, SMNVEV (reference sequence). In DNA, the CDR3 is TGTGCCAGCAGTCACAGATTTAGCGGCTCCGGTACAGATACGCAGTATTTT. This codes for CASSHRFSGSGTDTQYF.

This chain links TRBV19 with TRBJ2-1; weak D call: TRBD2 (6 bases). V shed 3 bases and J shed 5 bases, with 20 bases lying between them. This CDR3 has 17 amino acids. Germline V gene lookup returns CDR1 LNHDA and CDR2 SQIVND (reference sequence). The CDR3 region has the DNA TGTGCCAGTAGTATCGGTCGGGGACTTCTGACAAACAATGAGCAGTTCTTC. This encodes CASSIGRGLLTNNEQFF.